The clone carrying this TCR beta chain was seen more than once but under ten times. The target antigen is unknown. V lost 1 base, J lost 2 bases, and 8 bases lay in between. This CDR3 is 14 amino acids long. Germline loops: CDR1 GTSNPN, CDR2 SVGIG (reference sequence). This entry comes from a study of shared clonotypes between healthy human individuals. Study-level information: Serving as donors were two women and three men, whose ages spanned 18 to 49.

Nashville, Tennessee was home to all donors, each a Caucasian adult. Notes on the study in general: The researchers took only blood, and tissue repertoires probably look different.

Replicate PCRs run on unsorted PBMC used 300 ng DNA, which was some 30,000 T cell genomes. Clones were read by immunoSEQ multiplex PCR, and TCRdb kept only the in-frame ones, dropping some. This sample has about half a million clones, with roughly 80% found just once. Material for sequencing was PBMCs. The TCR was taken from a woman between 40 and 55 years old in good health. Some clones in this sample may be carry-over from other donors' samples. The chain uses TRBV30 and TRBJ1-4, with D perhaps matching TRBD1 (6 bases). CDR3 in amino acids: CAWSGGGTNEKLFF. The CDR3 DNA reads as TGTGCCTGGAGTGGTGGGGGCACTAATGAAAAACTGTTTTTT.